This T cell receptor beta chain was profiled in a study of T cell repertoires in cytomegalovirus infection. Whole-study context: Matching HLA type and CMV infection were both indicated by public TCR beta signatures. Whole-study findings and limits: Totalled public TCR beta family frequency picked out people who carried CMV plus the relevant HLA. There were HLA-C-restricted CMV-specific TCR beta clonotypes dominating the ex vivo response.

TCRdb analysed the reads with MiXCR anew, one entry per CDR3 protein. This repertoire shows roughly 760,000 distinct CDR3 sequences, 35% found once; its top ten account for around 2.6%. Notes on this clonotype: No antigen is known for it.

The CDR3 totals 15 residues. V lost 11 bases to trimming and J lost 4 bases; unmatched junction nucleotides: 13. CDR1 and CDR2 (germline): MNHNY, SVGAGI (reference sequence). The V gene is TRBV6-6, the J gene TRBJ1-1; 10 nucleotides align to TRBD1. This sequence originates from a human donor in good health (CMV status not recorded). Some clones in this sample may be carry-over from other donors' samples. Sequenced sample: PBMCs. The CDR3 DNA follows: TGTGCCGGCAATATTGGACAGGGGGGCGGCACTGAAGCTTTCTTT. Protein: CAGNIGQGGGTEAFF.